Described below is a single TCR beta chain sequence and its context. Its matching antigen is unknown. TCRdb's table, derived via immunoSEQ multiplex PCR, lists solely in-frame clones and lacks some. The sample gives about 680,000 clones, roughly 90% of which show up once; about 1.5% is in the top ten. The data originate from a study of Ad26.COV2.S vaccination and SARS-CoV-2 variants. Study details: Doses of Ad26.COV2.S were injected into muscle once or twice, 56 days apart.

Described treatment: 19 received Ad26.COV2.S at low or high dose, single or two shots; 5 received placebo; per-sample allocation not given. Specimens were obtained on day 63 following the first vaccine or placebo injection. Study observations and caveats: Following vaccination, spike-specific CD8+ and CD4+ T cell responses reportedly exhibited substantial breadth. Those who received vaccine or placebo ended up with similar non-spike TCR breadth. Spike-specific TCR breadth in vaccine recipients exceeded that seen in placebo recipients.

Material: peripheral blood, obtained in a trial of Ad26.COV2.S vaccine versus placebo. The sequence came from a person between 18 and 59 years old who received the Ad26.COV2.S COVID-19 vaccine or a placebo.

CDR3 loop: CASSEGRTFYGYTF. Here the CDR3 DNA reads TGTGCCAGCAGCGAGGGACGGACTTTCTATGGCTACACCTTC. The V and J genes are TRBV6-5 and TRBJ1-2, with a possible D match to TRBD1 (5 bases). The ends were cut back, 6 bases at V and 4 bases at J, with 15 bases in the middle. CDR1 MNHEY and CDR2 SVGAGI come from the germline V gene. The CDR3 contains 14 residues.